This T cell receptor (beta chain) is drawn from a study of PD-1 blockade in classical Hodgkin lymphoma. Study overall: Patients were administered nivolumab (3 mg/kg intravenously) every 2 weeks.

The CDR3 is made up of 14 amino acids. Germline V gene sequence: CDR1 SGHRS, CDR2 YFSETQ. V gave up 4 bases and J gave up 5 bases, with 14 bases separating them. Broader study findings: Baseline diversity was lower in partial responders and progressors than complete responders.

Time point: cycle 4 day 1 (C4D1), after five to seven weeks of nivolumab. Relapse after autologous stem cell transplantation occurred in every patient, and brentuximab vedotin exposure varied. The CD4+ T cells used were purified from thawed PBMCs through magnetic negative selection. Complete response, partial response or progressive disease constituted the best responses recorded. As concerns this clone: Antigen specificity is unknown.

Only in-frame clones appear in the TCRdb table, and some are missing; sequencing was by immunoSEQ multiplex PCR. The sample records around 18,000 clones, around 74% being singletons. Sequencing was performed on CD4+ T cells from blood, taken before the fourth cycle of nivolumab. The rearrangement links TRBV5-1 to TRBJ2-3; D call uncertain. This receptor was obtained from a human donor with classical Hodgkin lymphoma. CDR3 in amino acids: CASSRADTVDTQYF. CDR3 sequence (DNA): TGCGCCAGCAGCAGGGCGGATACGGTAGATACGCAGTATTTT. The variable domain in full, completed from reference TRBV5-1 and TRBJ2-3, reads KAGVTQTPRYLIKTRGQQVTLSCSPISGHRSVSWYQQTPGQGLQFLFEYFSETQRNKGNFPGRFSGRQFSNSRSEMNVSTLELGDSALYLCASSRADTVDTQYFGPGTRLTVL.